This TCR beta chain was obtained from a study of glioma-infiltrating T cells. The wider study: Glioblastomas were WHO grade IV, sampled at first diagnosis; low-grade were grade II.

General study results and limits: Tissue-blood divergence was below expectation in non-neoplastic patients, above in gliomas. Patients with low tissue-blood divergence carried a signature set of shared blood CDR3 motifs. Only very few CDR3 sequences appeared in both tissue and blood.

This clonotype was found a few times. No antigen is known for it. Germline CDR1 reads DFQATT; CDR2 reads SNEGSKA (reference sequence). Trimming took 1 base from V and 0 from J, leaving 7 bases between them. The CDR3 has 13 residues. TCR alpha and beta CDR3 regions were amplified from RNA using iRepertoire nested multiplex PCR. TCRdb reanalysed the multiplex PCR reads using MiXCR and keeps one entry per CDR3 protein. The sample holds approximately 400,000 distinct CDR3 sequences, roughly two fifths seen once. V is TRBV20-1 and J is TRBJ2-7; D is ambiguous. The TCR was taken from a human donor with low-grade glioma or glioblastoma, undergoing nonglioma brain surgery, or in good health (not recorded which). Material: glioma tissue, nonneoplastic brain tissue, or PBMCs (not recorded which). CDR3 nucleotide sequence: TGCAGTGCTAGAGGCCCAAGCTCCTACGAGCAGTACTTC. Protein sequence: CSARGPSSYEQYF.